This record concerns one T cell receptor beta chain sequence. Sequencing was performed with immunoSEQ multiplex PCR; in TCRdb, only in-frame clones are kept and a portion is missing. This sample has about 2,500,000 clones, with just over 90% found just once. The CDR3 length is 16 residues. Germline V CDR1 and CDR2: PRHDT, FYEKMQ (reference sequence). V shed 0 bases and J shed 0 bases, with 9 bases lying between them. The sample originates from a study of shared clonotypes between healthy human individuals. This TCR came from a man between 18 and 29 years old in good health. The sample comprised naive CD4+ T cells sorted from blood. Sample subset: CD45RA+ positively selected. This chain uses TRBV13 with TRBJ1-3; unclear D gene. The CDR3 loop is CASSLGLFLSGNTIYF. The CDR3 DNA is TGTGCCAGCAGCTTAGGCCTTTTCCTCTCTGGAAACACCATATATTTT.